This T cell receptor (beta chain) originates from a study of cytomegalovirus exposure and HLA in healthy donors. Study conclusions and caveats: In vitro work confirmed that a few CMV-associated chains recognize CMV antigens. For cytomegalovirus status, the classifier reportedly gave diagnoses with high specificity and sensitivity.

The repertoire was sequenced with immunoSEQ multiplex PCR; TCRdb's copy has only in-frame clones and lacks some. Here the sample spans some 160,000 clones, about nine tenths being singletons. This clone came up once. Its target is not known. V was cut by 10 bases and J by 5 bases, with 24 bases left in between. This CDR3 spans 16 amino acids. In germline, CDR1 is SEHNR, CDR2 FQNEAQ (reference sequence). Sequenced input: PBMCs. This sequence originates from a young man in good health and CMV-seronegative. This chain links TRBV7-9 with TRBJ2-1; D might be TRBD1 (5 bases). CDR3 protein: CATSRQGSGWDNEQFF. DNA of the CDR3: TGTGCCACCTCCCGGCAGGGATCCGGTTGGGACAATGAGCAGTTCTTC.